This TCR beta chain emerged from a study of blood T cells in healthy people across ages. Worth noting for this clonotype: Its antigen remains unknown.

V was clipped by 4 bases and J by 7 bases; unmatched bases: 7. The V gene's germline CDR1 is LGHDT and CDR2 YNNKEL (reference sequence). The CDR3 consists of 15 residues. Those donating, healthy Caucasian individuals from Russia, were aged about 6 to 95. Using a J-beta primer mix together with a sample-barcoded 5' primer, a second PCR was run for roughly 6 to 12 cycles. Researchers report that each sample yielded at least 2.5 million CDR3-containing paired-end reads. Using its own MiXCR run on the 5' RACE reads, TCRdb lists one record per CDR3 protein. This table holds hundreds of thousands of distinct CDR3 sequences, nearly 60% found once. Findings of the study overall: Changes seen in expanded clonotypes were possibly confounded by donor CMV status left unknown.

The sequence derives from a man aged 25 to 40 in good health. Sequenced input: blood. The genes are TRBV3-1 and TRBJ2-1, with 10 bases matching TRBD1. This chain's CDR3 is CASSPPVGQGNEQFF. DNA for the CDR3: TGTGCCAGCAGCCCGCCCGTGGGACAGGGGAATGAGCAGTTCTTC.